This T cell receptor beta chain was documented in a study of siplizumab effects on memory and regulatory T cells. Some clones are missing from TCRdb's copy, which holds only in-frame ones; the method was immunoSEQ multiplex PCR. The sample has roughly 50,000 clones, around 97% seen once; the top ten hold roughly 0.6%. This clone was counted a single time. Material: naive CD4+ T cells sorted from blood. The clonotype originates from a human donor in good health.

As DNA, the CDR3 is TGTGCCAGCAGCAACAGAATATCAGGGGGCGGTGAAAAACTGTTTTTT. It translates to CASSNRISGGGEKLFF. The chain carries TRBV21-1 and TRBJ1-4; TRBD1, the table's D call, was not compared with the DNA. TRBV21-1 is tagged as a pseudogene. The CDR3 extends over 16 amino acids.